These 4 T cell receptor beta chains were sequenced from one sample in a study of naive CD8 T cells in extremely preterm neonates (dated by TCRdb to 2015 to 2018). The library was made by the immunoSEQ multiplex PCR assay. This is the immuneACCESS table as TCRdb keeps it, with only in-frame sequences that have V and J called. A part of the clones is gone; compared with another copy, unresolved V genes explain less than half, and the rest is unexplained. The sample data list about 7,000 clones, and about 98% of these were observed just once. Of the sample, 0.36% is held by the ten largest clones. Sequencing used naive CD8+ T cells from blood. The receptors derive from a human donor in good health.

The chain has TRBV4-1 and TRBJ1-5; 9 bases map to TRBD1. After removal of 3 bases from V and 3 bases from J, the junction contained 6 bases not matched to a gene. CDR1 and CDR2 (germline): MGHRA, YSYEKL. This CDR3 is built from 16 residues. The chain's CDR3 is CASSQTGTGFNQPQHF. CDR3 nucleotides: TGCGCCAGCAGCCAGACCGGGACAGGGTTCAATCAGCCCCAGCATTTT.

V and J are TRBV30 and TRBJ2-3; 8 bases line up with TRBD1. V was pared by 2 bases and J by 0 bases, with 1 base of the junction left unmatched. Germline CDR1 GTSNPN, CDR2 SVGIG (reference sequence). This CDR3 is built from 14 residues. The CDR3, as DNA: TGTGCCTGGAGTTGGGACAGGAGCACAGATACGCAGTATTTT. Translating gives CAWSWDRSTDTQYF. The full variable domain, rest sourced from reference TRBV30 and TRBJ2-3, is SQTIHQWPATLVQPVGSPLSLECTVEGTSNPNLYWYRQAAGRGLQLLFYSVGIGQISSEVPQNLSASRPQDRQFILSSKKLLLSDSGFYLCAWSWDRSTDTQYFGPGTRLTVL.

This chain links TRBV4-1 with TRBJ2-1; D is undetermined. With 8 bases removed from V and 2 bases from J, the gap between germline ends came to 10 bases. Germline V gives CDR1 MGHRA, CDR2 YSYEKL. The CDR3 has 13 amino acids. CDR3 residues: CASRAATYNEQFF. The CDR3 nucleotides are TGCGCCAGCCGCGCGGCCACCTACAATGAGCAGTTCTTC.

This clone was picked up one time. The J gene is TRBJ1-2, the V gene TRBV16; 10 nucleotides align to TRBD1. CDR1 and CDR2 (germline): KGHSY, FQNENV. Losses at the gene ends were 6 bases for V and 0 bases for J; bases not matched to a gene: 7. This CDR3 comprises 16 residues. CDR3 amino acids: CASSLTGTGANYGYTF. The CDR3 region has the DNA TGTGCCAGCAGTCTCACCGGGACAGGGGCTAACTATGGCTACACCTTC.